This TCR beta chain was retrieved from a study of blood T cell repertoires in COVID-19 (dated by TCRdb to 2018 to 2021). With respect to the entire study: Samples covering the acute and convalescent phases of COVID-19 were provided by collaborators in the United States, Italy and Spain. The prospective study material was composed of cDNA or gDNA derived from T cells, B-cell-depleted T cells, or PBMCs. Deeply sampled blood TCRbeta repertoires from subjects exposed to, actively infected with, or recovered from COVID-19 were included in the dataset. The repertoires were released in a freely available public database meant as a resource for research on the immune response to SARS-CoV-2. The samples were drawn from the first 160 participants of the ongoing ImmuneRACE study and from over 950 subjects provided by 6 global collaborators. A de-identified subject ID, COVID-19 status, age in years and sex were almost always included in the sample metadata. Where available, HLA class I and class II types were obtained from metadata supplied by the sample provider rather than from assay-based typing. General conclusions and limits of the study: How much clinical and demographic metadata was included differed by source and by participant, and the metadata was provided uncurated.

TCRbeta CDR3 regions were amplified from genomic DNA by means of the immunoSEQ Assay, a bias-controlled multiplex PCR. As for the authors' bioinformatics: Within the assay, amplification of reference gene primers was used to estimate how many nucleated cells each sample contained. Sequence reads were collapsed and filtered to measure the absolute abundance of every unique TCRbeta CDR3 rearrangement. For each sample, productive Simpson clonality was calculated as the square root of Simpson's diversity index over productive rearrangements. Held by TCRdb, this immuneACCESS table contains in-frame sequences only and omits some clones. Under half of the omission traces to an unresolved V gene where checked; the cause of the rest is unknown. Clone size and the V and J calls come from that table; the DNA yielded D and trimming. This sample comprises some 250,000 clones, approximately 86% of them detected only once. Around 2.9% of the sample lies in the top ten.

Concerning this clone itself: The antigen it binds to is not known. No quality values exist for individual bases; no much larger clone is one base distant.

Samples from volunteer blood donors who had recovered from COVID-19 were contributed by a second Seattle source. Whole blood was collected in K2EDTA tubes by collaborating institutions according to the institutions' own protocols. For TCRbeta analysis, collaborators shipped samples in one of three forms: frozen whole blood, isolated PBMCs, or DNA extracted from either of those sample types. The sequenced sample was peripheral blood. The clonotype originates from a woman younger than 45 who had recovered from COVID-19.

The CDR3 reads as follows: CASSSQGRGEKLFF. The DNA sequence is as follows: TGTGCCAGTAGTAGTCAGGGTAGAGGAGAAAAACTGTTTTTT. The chain joins TRBV19 to TRBJ1-4, with TRBD1 as a weak D call on 5 bases. CDR1 and CDR2 (LNHDA, SQIVND) derive from the germline V gene (reference sequence). Trimming at the junction amounts to 4 bases on V and 8 bases on J, and the germline ends lie 14 bases apart. From the cysteine up to the phenylalanine, the CDR3 has a length of 14 residues. Kept here is only the CDR3 DNA, which spans 42 bases and is read in frame from base 1. The full variable domain, with segments outside the CDR3 supplied by the reference TRBV19 and TRBJ1-4 proteins, appears as DGGITQSPKYLFRKEGQNVTLSCEQNLNHDAMYWYRQDPGQGLRLIYYSQIVNDFQKGDIAEGYSVSREKKESFPLTVTSAQKNPTAFYLCASSSQGRGEKLFFGSGTQLSVL.